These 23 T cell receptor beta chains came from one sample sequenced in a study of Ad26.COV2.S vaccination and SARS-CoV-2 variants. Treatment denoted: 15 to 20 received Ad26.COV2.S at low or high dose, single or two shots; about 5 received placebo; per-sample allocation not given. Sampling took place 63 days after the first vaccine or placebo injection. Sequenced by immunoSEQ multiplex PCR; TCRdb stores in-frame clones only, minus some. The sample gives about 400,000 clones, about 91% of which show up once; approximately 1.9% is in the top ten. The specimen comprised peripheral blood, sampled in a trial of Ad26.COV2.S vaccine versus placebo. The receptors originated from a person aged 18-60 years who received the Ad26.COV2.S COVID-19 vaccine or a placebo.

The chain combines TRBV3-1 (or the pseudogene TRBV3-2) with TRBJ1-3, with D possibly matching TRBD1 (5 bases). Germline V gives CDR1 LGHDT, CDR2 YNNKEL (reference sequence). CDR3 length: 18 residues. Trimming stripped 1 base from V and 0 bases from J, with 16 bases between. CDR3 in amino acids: CASSQGSYGTTSGNTIYF. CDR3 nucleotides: TGTGCCAGCAGCCAAGGTTCATACGGGACGACCTCTGGAAACACCATATATTTT.

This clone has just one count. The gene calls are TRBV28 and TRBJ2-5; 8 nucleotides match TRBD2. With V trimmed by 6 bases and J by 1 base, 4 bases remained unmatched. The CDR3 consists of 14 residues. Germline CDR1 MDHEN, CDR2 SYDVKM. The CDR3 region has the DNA TGTGCCAGCAGGGGCGGGGGGTCCCAAGAGACCCAGTACTTC. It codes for CASRGGGSQETQYF.

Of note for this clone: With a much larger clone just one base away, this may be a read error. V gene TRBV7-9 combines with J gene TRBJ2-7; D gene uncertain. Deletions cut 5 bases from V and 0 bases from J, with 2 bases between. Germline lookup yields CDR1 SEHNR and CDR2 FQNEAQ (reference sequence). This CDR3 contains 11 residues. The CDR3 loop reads CASSPSYEQYF. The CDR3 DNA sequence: TGTGCCAGCAGCCCCTCCTACGAGCAGTACTTC.

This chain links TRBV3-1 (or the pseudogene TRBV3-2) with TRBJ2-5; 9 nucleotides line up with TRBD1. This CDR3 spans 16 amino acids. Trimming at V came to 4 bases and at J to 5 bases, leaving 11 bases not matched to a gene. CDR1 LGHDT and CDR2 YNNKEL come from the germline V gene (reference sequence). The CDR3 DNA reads TGTGCCAGCAGCCTTTTACAGGGGGCCCTGGGGGAGACCCAGTACTTC. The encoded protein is CASSLLQGALGETQYF.

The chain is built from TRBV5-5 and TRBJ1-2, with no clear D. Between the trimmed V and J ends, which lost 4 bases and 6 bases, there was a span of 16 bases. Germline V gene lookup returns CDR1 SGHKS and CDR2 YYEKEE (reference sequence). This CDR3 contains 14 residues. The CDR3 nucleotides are TGTGCCAGCAGCGACTATTCGGGGAAGCATGGCTACACCTTC. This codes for CASSDYSGKHGYTF.

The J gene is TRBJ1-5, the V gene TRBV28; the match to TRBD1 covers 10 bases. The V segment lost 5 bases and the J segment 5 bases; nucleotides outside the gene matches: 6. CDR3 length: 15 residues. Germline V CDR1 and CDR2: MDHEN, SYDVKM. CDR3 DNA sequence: TGTGCCAGCAGTCCCGGGGGACAGGGGCATCAGCCCCAGCATTTT. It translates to CASSPGGQGHQPQHF. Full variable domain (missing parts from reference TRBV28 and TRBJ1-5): DVKVTQSSRYLVKRTGEKVFLECVQDMDHENMFWYRQDPGLGLRLIYFSYDVKMKEKGDIPEGYSVSREKKERFSLILESASTNQTSMYLCASSPGGQGHQPQHFGDGTRLSIL.

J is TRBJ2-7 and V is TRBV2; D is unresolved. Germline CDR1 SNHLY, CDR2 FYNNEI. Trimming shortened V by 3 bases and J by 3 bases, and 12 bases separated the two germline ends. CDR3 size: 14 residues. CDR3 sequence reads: CASSDGHSFYEQYF. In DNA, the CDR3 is TGTGCCAGCAGTGACGGGCACAGCTTCTACGAGCAGTACTTC.

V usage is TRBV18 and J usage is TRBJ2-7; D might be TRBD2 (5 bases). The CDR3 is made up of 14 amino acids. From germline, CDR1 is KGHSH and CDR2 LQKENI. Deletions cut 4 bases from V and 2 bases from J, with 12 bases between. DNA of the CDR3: TGTGCCAGCTCACAAACTAGGGAAACCTACGAGCAGTACTTC. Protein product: CASSQTRETYEQYF. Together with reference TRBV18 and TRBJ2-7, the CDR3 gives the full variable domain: NAGVMQNPRHLVRRRGQEARLRCSPMKGHSHVYWYRQLPEEGLKFMVYLQKENIIDESGMPKERFSAEFPKEGPSILRIQQVVRGDSAAYFCASSQTRETYEQYFGPGTRLTVT.

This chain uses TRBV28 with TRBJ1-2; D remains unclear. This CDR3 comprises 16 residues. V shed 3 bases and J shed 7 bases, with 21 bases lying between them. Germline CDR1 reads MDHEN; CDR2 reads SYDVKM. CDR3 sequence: CASSFGRSGRSAGYTF. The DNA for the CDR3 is TGTGCCAGCAGTTTTGGGAGGAGCGGTCGCAGTGCTGGCTACACCTTC.

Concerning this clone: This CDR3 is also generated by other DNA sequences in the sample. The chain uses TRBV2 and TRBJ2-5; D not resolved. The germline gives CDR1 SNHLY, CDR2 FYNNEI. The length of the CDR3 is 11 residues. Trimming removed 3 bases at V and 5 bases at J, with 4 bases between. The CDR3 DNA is TGTGCCAGCAGTGAGGGGGAGACCCAGTACTTC. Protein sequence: CASSEGETQYF.

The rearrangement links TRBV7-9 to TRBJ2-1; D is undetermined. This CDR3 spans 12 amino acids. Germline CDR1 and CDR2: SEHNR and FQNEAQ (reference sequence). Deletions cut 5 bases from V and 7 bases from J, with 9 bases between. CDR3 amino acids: CASSPQINEQFF. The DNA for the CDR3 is TGTGCCAGCAGCCCCCAGATTAATGAGCAGTTCTTC.

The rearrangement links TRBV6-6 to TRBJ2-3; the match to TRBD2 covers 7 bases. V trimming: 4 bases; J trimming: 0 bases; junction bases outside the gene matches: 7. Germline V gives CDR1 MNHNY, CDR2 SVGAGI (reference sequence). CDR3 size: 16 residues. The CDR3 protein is CASSLRGEPSTDTQYF. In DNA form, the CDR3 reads TGTGCCAGCAGTTTACGGGGGGAACCTAGCACAGATACGCAGTATTTT.

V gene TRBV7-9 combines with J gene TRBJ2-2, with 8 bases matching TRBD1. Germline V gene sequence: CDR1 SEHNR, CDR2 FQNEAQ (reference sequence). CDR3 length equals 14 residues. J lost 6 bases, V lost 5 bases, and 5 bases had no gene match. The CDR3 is CASSSRQGSGELFF. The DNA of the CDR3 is TGTGCCAGCAGCAGCCGACAGGGGTCCGGGGAGCTGTTTTTT.

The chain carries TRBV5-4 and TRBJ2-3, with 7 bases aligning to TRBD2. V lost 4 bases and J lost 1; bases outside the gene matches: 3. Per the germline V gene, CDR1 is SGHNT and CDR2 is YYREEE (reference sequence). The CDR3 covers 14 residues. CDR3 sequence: CASSPSGRTDTQYF. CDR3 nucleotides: TGTGCCAGCAGCCCTAGCGGCCGCACAGATACGCAGTATTTT.

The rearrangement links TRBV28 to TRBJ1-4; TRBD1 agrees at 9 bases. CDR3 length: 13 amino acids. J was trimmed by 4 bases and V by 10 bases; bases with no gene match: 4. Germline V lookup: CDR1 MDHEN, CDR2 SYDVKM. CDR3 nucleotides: TGTGCCACTGGGACAGGGCATAATGAAAAACTGTTTTTT. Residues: CATGTGHNEKLFF.

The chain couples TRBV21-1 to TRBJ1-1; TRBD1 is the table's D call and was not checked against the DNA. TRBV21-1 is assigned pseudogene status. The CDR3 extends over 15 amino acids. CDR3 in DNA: TGTGCCAGCGGCTGTACCGGGACAGTTAACACTGAAGCTTTCTTT. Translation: CASGCTGTVNTEAFF.

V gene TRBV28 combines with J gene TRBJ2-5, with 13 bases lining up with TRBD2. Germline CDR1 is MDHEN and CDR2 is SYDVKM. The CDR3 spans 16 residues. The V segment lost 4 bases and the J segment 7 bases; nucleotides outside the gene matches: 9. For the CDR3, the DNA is TGTGCCAGCAGTTGGGGACTAGCGGGACTTGGGGCGACCCAGTACTTC. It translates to CASSWGLAGLGATQYF.

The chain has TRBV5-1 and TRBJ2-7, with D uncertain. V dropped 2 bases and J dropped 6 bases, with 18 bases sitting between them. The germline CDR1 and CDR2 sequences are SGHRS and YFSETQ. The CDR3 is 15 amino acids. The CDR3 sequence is CASSFSPDQGAEQYF. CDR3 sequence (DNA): TGCGCCAGCAGCTTTAGCCCAGACCAAGGCGCCGAGCAGTACTTC.

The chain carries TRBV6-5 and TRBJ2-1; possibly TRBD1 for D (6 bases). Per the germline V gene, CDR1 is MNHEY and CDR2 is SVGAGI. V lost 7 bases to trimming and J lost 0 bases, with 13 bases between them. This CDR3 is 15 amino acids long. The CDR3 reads CASNKDRSSYNEQFF. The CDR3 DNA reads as TGTGCCAGCAACAAGGACAGAAGCTCCTACAATGAGCAGTTCTTC.

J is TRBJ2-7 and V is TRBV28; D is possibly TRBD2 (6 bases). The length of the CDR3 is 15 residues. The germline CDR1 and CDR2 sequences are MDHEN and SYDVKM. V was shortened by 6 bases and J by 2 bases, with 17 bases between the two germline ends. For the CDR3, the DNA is TGTGCCAGCAGATCGCCCGGGACTGCAACCTACGAGCAGTACTTC. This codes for CASRSPGTATYEQYF.

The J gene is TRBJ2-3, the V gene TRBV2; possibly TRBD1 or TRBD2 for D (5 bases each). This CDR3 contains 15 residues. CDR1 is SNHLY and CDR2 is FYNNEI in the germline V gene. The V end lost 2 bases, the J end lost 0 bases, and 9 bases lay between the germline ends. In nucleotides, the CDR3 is TGTGCCAGCAGTGAATGGGGGAGAAGCACAGATACGCAGTATTTT. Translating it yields CASSEWGRSTDTQYF.

The DNA of the CDR3 is TGCGCCAGCAGCCAAGATCCGGGACAGGGGGGTGGACTGTTTTTT. As protein: CASSQDPGQGGGLFF. The chain has TRBV4-3 and TRBJ1-4; the match to TRBD1 covers 11 bases. The germline CDR1 and CDR2 sequences are LGHNA and YSLEER. This CDR3 contains 15 residues. V gave up 0 bases and J gave up 13 bases; unmatched junction bases: 7.

The CDR3 DNA sequence: TGTGCCAGCAGTTTATTAGGGGGCGGCTATAATTCACCCCTCCACTTT. Translated, it gives CASSLLGGGYNSPLHF. The V and J genes are TRBV28 and TRBJ1-6; 7 nucleotides line up with TRBD1. Per the germline V gene, CDR1 is MDHEN and CDR2 is SYDVKM. The CDR3 totals 16 residues. V lost 1 base and J lost 3; bases outside the gene matches: 3. Combining the CDR3 with reference TRBV28 and TRBJ1-6 gives the whole variable domain DVKVTQSSRYLVKRTGEKVFLECVQDMDHENMFWYRQDPGLGLRLIYFSYDVKMKEKGDIPEGYSVSREKKERFSLILESASTNQTSMYLCASSLLGGGYNSPLHFGNGTRLTVT.